The 20 T cell receptor beta chains below were found in one sample sequenced in a study of a mutant IDH1 vaccine in newly diagnosed glioma. These receptors' targets are unknown. Time point denoted: week 47, end of study. Each vaccine dose was 300 ug of mutant IDH1 20-mer peptide, with topical imiquimod. Produced via immunoSEQ multiplex PCR; TCRdb's table is partial and in-frame only. The table records approximately 100,000 clones, 85% to 90% of them present only once. The starting material was PBMCs, obtained from a glioma patient whose treatment included an IDH1 peptide vaccine. These receptors were collected from a woman in her forties or fifties with glioma.

The genes are TRBV18 and TRBJ2-5; maybe TRBD2 (6 bases). Germline-derived CDR1 and CDR2 are KGHSH and LQKENI. The CDR3 runs to 14 residues. Trimming stripped 3 bases from V and 2 bases from J, with 10 bases between. As DNA, the CDR3 is TGTGCCAGCTCACCCGATGGGAGGCAAGAGACCCAGTACTTC. Translating gives CASSPDGRQETQYF.

The chain couples TRBV20-1 to TRBJ1-6; the D is unclear. Germline CDR1 is DFQATT and CDR2 is SNEGSKA (reference sequence). V dropped 6 bases and J dropped 8 bases, with 8 bases sitting between them. This CDR3 region has 11 residues. The CDR3 spells CSARTDSPLHF. The CDR3 region has the DNA TGCAGTGCGCGGACCGATTCACCCCTCCACTTT.

The rearrangement joins TRBV30 to TRBJ2-3; 7 nucleotides agree with TRBD2. Germline lookup yields CDR1 GTSNPN and CDR2 SVGIG (reference sequence). V lost 1 base and J lost 4; bases outside the gene matches: 2. This CDR3 has 13 residues. The CDR3 region has the DNA TGTGCCTGGAGTGGGCTAGCGGCAGATACGCAGTATTTT. Its protein is CAWSGLAADTQYF.

The chain couples TRBV28 to TRBJ2-1; D may be TRBD1 or TRBD2 (6 bases each). This CDR3 contains 14 residues. Between the trimmed V and J ends, which lost 3 bases and 8 bases, there was a span of 14 bases. Looked up from germline, CDR1 is MDHEN and CDR2 is SYDVKM. The DNA for the CDR3 is TGTGCCAGCAGTTTTCTCGGGGGCCCCCATGAGCAGTTCTTC. Protein product: CASSFLGGPHEQFF.

The chain combines TRBV9 with TRBJ2-7; 9 nucleotides line up with TRBD1. Per germline, CDR1 SGDLS and CDR2 YYNGEE. This CDR3 is 14 amino acids long. V lost 4 bases to trimming and J lost 4 bases; unmatched junction nucleotides: 6. The CDR3 DNA reads as TGTGCCAGCAGCCTAGGGACAGGGATTTACGAGCAGTACTTC. Its translation is CASSLGTGIYEQYF. Looking up the rest from reference TRBV9 and TRBJ2-7 gives the full variable domain: DSGVTQTPKHLITATGQRVTLRCSPRSGDLSVYWYQQSLDQGLQFLIQYYNGEERAKGNILERFSAQQFPDLHSELNLSSLELGDSALYFCASSLGTGIYEQYFGPGTRLTVT.

V usage is TRBV18 and J usage is TRBJ2-6; perhaps TRBD1 as D (6 bases). CDR1 and CDR2 from the germline V gene are KGHSH and LQKENI. Trimming left V 8 bases short and J 0 bases short, with 17 bases between. CDR3 length equals 17 residues. As DNA, the CDR3 is TGTGCCAGCCCGGACAGCCTCAGGGGCTCTGGGGCCAACGTCCTGACTTTC. Translated, it gives CASPDSLRGSGANVLTF. The full variable domain, its missing parts supplied by reference TRBV18 and TRBJ2-6, is NAGVMQNPRHLVRRRGQEARLRCSPMKGHSHVYWYRQLPEEGLKFMVYLQKENIIDESGMPKERFSAEFPKEGPSILRIQQVVRGDSAAYFCASPDSLRGSGANVLTFGAGSRLTVL.

The chain is built from TRBV30 and TRBJ2-5; a possible D gene is TRBD2 (7 bases). Trimming removed 4 bases from V and 2 bases from J, with 17 bases in between. There are 15 residues in the CDR3. Germline CDR1 reads GTSNPN; CDR2 reads SVGIG (reference sequence). The CDR3 DNA is TGTGCCTGGACCCTAGGCGGGGGCGGTCAAGAGACCCAGTACTTC. The encoded protein is CAWTLGGGGQETQYF.

This clone has more than one count but fewer than ten. The V call is TRBV2, the J call TRBJ1-1; D gene uncertain. This CDR3 has 15 amino acids. V was pared by 7 bases and J by 1 base, with 16 bases between. CDR1 and CDR2 (germline): SNHLY, FYNNEI. The CDR3 loop is CASTYIRSANTEAFF. In nucleotides, the CDR3 is TGTGCCAGCACCTATATCAGGTCAGCGAACACTGAAGCTTTCTTT.

V usage is TRBV6-6 and J usage is TRBJ1-5; 8 nucleotides align to TRBD1. Germline assignment: CDR1 MNHNY and CDR2 SVGAGI (reference sequence). With 2 bases clipped from V and 9 bases from J, the junction kept 9 bases outside the gene matches. This CDR3 has 15 residues. CDR3 sequence reads: CASSYGETGGWPQHF. Here the CDR3 DNA reads TGTGCCAGCAGTTACGGGGAAACAGGGGGGTGGCCCCAGCATTTT.

This clone was observed a few times. The chain is built from TRBV18 and TRBJ1-1, with D possibly being TRBD1 (5 bases). Looked up from germline, CDR1 is KGHSH and CDR2 is LQKENI. Trimming removed 0 bases from V and 5 bases from J, with 10 bases in between. This CDR3 is 14 amino acids long. CDR3 DNA sequence: TGTGCCAGCTCACCACCCCCAGGGAAGACTGAAGCTTTCTTT. As protein: CASSPPPGKTEAFF.

The chain links TRBV28 to TRBJ1-5; D is unresolved. The V gene lost 3 bases and the J gene lost 5 bases, with 5 bases spanning the gap. Germline CDR1 is MDHEN and CDR2 is SYDVKM. CDR3 length: 12 residues. CDR3 sequence: CASSLRDQPQHF. The CDR3 nucleotides are TGTGCCAGCAGTTTGAGAGATCAGCCCCAGCATTTT.

V and J are TRBV19 and TRBJ1-2; 7 positions agree with TRBD1. Trimming removed 6 bases from V and 4 bases from J; junction bases left unmatched: 5. There are 13 residues in the CDR3. Germline V gene data show CDR1 as LNHDA and CDR2 as SQIVND (reference sequence). The CDR3 DNA reads TGTGCCAGTAGCCGACAGGGAGGCTATGGCTACACCTTC. Amino acid sequence: CASSRQGGYGYTF.

This clone was detected once. V is TRBV5-4 and J is TRBJ2-3; TRBD2 agrees at 7 bases. CDR3 size: 15 residues. Per germline, CDR1 SGHNT and CDR2 YYREEE (reference sequence). The ends lost 0 bases at V and 2 bases at J; junction bases unmatched: 3. The CDR3 DNA reads TGTGCCAGCAGCTTGGGTAGCGGGTACACAGATACGCAGTATTTT. Its protein is CASSLGSGYTDTQYF.

This clone was counted only a few times. V gene TRBV5-1 combines with J gene TRBJ1-3; 8 bases match TRBD1. Germline CDR1 SGHRS, CDR2 YFSETQ. The CDR3 runs 15 residues. Trimming cost V 8 bases and J 0 bases; bases outside gene matches: 7. DNA for the CDR3: TGCGCCAGTCAAGCAGGGACAGGCTCTGGAAACACCATATATTTT. Protein product: CASQAGTGSGNTIYF.

The rearrangement uses TRBV7-9 and TRBJ2-5; D not resolved. The germline gives CDR1 SEHNR, CDR2 FQNEAQ (reference sequence). This CDR3 is 12 amino acids long. Between the trimmed V and J ends, which lost 8 bases and 2 bases, there was a span of 9 bases. This CDR3 is CASEGQQETQYF. As DNA, the CDR3 is TGTGCCAGCGAAGGGCAACAAGAGACCCAGTACTTC. Looking up the rest from reference TRBV7-9 and TRBJ2-5 gives the full variable domain: DTGVSQNPRHKITKRGQNVTFRCDPISEHNRLYWYRQTLGQGPEFLTYFQNEAQLEKSRLLSDRFSAERPKGSFSTLEIQRTEQGDSAMYLCASEGQQETQYFGPGTRLLVL.

The chain joins TRBV13 to TRBJ2-7; 8 nucleotides agree with TRBD2. V dropped 5 bases and J dropped 0; count of bases not matched to a gene: 6. This CDR3 has 15 amino acids. Germline CDR1 PRHDT, CDR2 FYEKMQ (reference sequence). CDR3 in DNA: TGTGCCAGCAGCAGAAGCGGGAGACGCTCCTACGAGCAGTACTTC. Amino acid sequence: CASSRSGRRSYEQYF.

The chain links TRBV6-5 to TRBJ2-7, with 10 bases lining up with TRBD1. This CDR3 is built from 14 residues. Germline V gene lookup returns CDR1 MNHEY and CDR2 SVGAGI. The J segment lost 5 bases and the V segment lost 6 bases, leaving 7 bases of the junction unmatched. The CDR3 DNA reads TGTGCCAGCAGCCTGACAGGGGGCGGAGACGAGCAGTACTTC. Encoded protein: CASSLTGGGDEQYF.

This clone has only one observation. The chain uses TRBV5-1 and TRBJ2-2; D is undetermined. CDR1 is SGHRS, CDR2 YFSETQ, per germline. The V end lost 4 bases, the J end lost 4 bases, and 8 bases lay between the germline ends. The CDR3 covers 13 residues. This CDR3 reads CASSSSVTGELFF. The CDR3 nucleotides read TGCGCCAGCAGCAGCTCGGTCACCGGGGAGCTGTTTTTT.

J is TRBJ2-2 and V is TRBV7-3; D remains ambiguous. The CDR3 runs to 13 residues. Per the germline V gene, CDR1 is SGHTA and CDR2 is FQGTGA. Trimming pared 4 bases from V and 4 bases from J, leaving 7 bases between. CDR3 DNA sequence: TGTGCCAGCAGCTCAACAATCACCGGGGAGCTGTTTTTT. It yields the protein CASSSTITGELFF.

This chain links TRBV6-5 with TRBJ2-7; possibly TRBD2 for D (5 bases). Germline CDR1 reads MNHEY; CDR2 reads SVGAGI. Trimming pared 10 bases from V and 2 bases from J, leaving 21 bases between. CDR3 length: 15 amino acids. CDR3 sequence reads: CAISATGWIAYEQYF. For the CDR3, the DNA is TGTGCCATCAGCGCTACGGGATGGATTGCCTACGAGCAGTACTTC.